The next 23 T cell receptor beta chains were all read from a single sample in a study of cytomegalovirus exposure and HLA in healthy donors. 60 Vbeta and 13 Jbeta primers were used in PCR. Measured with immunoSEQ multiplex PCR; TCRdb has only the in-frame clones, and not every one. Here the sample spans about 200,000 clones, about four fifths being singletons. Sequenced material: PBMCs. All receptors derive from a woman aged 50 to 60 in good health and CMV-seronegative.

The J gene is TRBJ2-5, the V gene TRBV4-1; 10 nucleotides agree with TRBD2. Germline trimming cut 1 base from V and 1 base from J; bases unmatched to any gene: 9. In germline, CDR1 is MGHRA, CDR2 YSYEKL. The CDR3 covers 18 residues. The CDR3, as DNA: TGCGCCAGCAGCCAAGGCGAACTAGCGGGGCACGTCCAAGAGACCCAGTACTTC. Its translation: CASSQGELAGHVQETQYF.

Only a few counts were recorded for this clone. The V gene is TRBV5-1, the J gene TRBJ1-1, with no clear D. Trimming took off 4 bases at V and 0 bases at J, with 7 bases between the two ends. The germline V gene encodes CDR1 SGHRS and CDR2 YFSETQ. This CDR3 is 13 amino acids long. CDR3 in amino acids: CASSPNMNTEAFF. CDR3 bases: TGCGCCAGCAGCCCGAACATGAACACTGAAGCTTTCTTT.

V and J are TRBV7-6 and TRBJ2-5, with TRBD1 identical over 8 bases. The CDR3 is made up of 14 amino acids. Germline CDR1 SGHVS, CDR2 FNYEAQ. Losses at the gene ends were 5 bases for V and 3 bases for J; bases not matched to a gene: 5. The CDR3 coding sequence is TGTGCCAGCAGCAAGAGGACAGGGAAAGAGACCCAGTACTTC. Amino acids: CASSKRTGKETQYF.

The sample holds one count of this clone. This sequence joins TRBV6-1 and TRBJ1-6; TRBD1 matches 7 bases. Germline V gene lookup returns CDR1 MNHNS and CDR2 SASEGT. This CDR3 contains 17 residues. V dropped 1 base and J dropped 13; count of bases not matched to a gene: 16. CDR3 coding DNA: TGTGCCAGCAGTGAAGGAGCAGGGGGAAGGGTGCTTGGTCCCCTCCACTTT. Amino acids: CASSEGAGGRVLGPLHF.

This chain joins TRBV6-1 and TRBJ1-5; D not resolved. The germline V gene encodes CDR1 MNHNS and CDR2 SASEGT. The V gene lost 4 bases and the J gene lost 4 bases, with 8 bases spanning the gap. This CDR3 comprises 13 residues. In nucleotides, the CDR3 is TGTGCCAGCAGTGCACAGAAAAATCAGCCCCAGCATTTT. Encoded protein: CASSAQKNQPQHF.

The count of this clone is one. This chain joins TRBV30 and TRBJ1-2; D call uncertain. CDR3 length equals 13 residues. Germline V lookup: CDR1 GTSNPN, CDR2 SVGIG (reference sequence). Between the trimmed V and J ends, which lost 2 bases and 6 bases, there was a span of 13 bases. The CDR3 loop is CAWSPGYDHGYTF. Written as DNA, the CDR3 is TGTGCCTGGAGTCCGGGGTATGACCATGGCTACACCTTC.

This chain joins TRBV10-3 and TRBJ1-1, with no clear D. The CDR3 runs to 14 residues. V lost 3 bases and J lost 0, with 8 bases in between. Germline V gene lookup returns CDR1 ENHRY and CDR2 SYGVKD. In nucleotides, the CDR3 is TGTGCCATCAGTGAAGCGGCGATGAACACTGAAGCTTTCTTT. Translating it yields CAISEAAMNTEAFF.

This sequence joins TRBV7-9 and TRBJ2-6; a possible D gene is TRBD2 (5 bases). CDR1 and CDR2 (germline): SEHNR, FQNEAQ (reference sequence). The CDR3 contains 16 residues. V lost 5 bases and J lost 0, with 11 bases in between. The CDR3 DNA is TGTGCCAGCAGCGTCACTAGACACTCTGGGGCCAACGTCCTGACTTTC. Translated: CASSVTRHSGANVLTF.

The CDR3 DNA reads TGTGCCAGCAGTGAAGCGGGCGGGTACAATGAGCAGTTCTTC. This gives the protein CASSEAGGYNEQFF. The rearrangement joins TRBV6-1 to TRBJ2-1; D may be TRBD2 (5 bases). From germline, CDR1 is MNHNS and CDR2 SASEGT. V lost 0 bases to trimming and J lost 4 bases, with 7 bases between them. The CDR3 is 14 residues long.

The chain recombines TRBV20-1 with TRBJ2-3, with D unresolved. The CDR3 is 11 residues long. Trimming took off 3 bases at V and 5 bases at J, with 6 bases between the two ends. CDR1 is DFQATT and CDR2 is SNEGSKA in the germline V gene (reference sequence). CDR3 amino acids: CSASALDTQYF. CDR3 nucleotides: TGCAGTGCTAGCGCGCTAGATACGCAGTATTTT.

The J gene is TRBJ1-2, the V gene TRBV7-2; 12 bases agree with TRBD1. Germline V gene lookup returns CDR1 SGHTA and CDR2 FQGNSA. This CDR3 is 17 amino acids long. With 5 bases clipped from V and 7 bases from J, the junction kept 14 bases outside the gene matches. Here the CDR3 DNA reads TGTGCCAGCAGCCCGTCCGGGACAGGGGGCGAAGTAGGTGGCTACACCTTC. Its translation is CASSPSGTGGEVGGYTF.

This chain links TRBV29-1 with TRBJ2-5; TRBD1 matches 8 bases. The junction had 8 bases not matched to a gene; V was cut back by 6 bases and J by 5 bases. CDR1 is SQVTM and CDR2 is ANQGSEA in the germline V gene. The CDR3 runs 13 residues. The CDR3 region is CSVYPRGRETQYF. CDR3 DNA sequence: TGCAGCGTCTACCCCAGGGGGCGGGAGACCCAGTACTTC.

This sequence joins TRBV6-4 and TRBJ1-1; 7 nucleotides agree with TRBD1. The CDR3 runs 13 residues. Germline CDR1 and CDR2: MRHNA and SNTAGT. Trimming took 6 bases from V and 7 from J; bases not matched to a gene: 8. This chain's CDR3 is CASRAQGFGEAFF. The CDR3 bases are TGTGCCAGCAGAGCACAGGGGTTCGGTGAAGCTTTCTTT.

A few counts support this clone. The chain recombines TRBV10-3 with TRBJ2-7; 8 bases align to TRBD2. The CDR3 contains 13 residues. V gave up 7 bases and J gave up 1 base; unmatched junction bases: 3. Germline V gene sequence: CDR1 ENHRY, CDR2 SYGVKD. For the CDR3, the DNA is TGTGCCATCACCCAGCGGGAGTCCTACGAGCAGTACTTC. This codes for CAITQRESYEQYF.

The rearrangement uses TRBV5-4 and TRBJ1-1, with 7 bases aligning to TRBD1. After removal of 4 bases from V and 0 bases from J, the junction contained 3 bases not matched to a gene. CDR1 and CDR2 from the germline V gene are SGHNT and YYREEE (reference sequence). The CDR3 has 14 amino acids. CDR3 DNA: TGTGCCAGCAGCAACAGGGGCATGAACACTGAAGCTTTCTTT. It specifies CASSNRGMNTEAFF.

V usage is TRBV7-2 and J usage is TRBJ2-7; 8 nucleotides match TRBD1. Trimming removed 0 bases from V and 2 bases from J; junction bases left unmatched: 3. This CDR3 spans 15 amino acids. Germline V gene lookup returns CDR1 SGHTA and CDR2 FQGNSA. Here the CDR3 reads CASSLADRVPYEQYF. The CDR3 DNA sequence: TGTGCCAGCAGCTTAGCGGACAGGGTACCCTACGAGCAGTACTTC. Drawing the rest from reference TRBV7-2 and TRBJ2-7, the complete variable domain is GAGVSQSPSNKVTEKGKDVELRCDPISGHTALYWYRQSLGQGLEFLIYFQGNSAPDKSGLPSDRFSAERTGGSVSTLTIQRTQQEDSAVYLCASSLADRVPYEQYFGPGTRLTVT.

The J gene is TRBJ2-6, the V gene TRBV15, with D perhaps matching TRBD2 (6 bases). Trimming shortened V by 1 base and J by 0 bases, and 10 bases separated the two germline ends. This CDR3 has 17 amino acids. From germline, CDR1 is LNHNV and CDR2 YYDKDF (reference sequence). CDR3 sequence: CATSRVGGYSGANVLTF. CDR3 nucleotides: TGTGCCACCAGCAGAGTCGGGGGATACTCTGGGGCCAACGTCCTGACTTTC.

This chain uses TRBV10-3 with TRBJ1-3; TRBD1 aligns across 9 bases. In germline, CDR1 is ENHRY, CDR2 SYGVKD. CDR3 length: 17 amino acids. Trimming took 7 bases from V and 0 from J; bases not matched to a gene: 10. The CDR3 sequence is CAIMRTGVLNSGNTIYF. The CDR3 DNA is TGTGCCATCATGAGGACAGGGGTCCTAAACTCTGGAAACACCATATATTTT.

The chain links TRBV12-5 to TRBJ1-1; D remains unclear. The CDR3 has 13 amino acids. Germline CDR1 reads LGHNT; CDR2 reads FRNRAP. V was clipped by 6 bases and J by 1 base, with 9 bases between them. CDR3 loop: CASGPDTNTEAFF. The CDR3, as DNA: TGTGCTAGTGGACCAGATACGAACACTGAAGCTTTCTTT. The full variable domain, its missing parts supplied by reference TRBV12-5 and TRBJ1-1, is DARVTQTPRHKVTEMGQEVTMRCQPILGHNTVFWYRQTMMQGLELLAYFRNRAPLDDSGMPKDRFSAEMPDATLATLKIQPSEPRDSAVYFCASGPDTNTEAFFGQGTRLTVV.

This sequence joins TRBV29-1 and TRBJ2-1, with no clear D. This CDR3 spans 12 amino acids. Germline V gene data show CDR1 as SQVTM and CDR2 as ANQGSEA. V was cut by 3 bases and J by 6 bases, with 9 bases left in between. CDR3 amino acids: CSVDVLSNEQFF. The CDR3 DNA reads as TGCAGCGTTGACGTCCTCTCCAATGAGCAGTTCTTC.

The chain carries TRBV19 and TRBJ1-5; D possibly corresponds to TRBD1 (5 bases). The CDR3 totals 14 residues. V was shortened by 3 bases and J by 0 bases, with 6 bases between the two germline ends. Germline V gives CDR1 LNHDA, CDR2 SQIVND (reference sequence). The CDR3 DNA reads TGTGCCAGTAGTATCCAGGGTAGCAATCAGCCCCAGCATTTT. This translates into CASSIQGSNQPQHF.

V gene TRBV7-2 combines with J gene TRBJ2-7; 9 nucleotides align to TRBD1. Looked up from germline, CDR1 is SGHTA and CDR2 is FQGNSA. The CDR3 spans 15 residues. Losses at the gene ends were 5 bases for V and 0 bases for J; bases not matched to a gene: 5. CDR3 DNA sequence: TGTGCCAGCAGCCAACGGACAGGGGACTCCTACGAGCAGTACTTC. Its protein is CASSQRTGDSYEQYF.

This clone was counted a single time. CDR3 in amino acids: CASSGDRDTGELFF. CDR3 in DNA: TGTGCCAGCAGTGGGGACAGGGACACCGGGGAGCTGTTTTTT. This chain links TRBV25-1 with TRBJ2-2; 9 positions match TRBD1. This CDR3 has 14 residues. After removal of 4 bases from V and 3 bases from J, the junction contained 0 bases not matched to a gene. Germline V gives CDR1 MGHDK, CDR2 SYGVNS.